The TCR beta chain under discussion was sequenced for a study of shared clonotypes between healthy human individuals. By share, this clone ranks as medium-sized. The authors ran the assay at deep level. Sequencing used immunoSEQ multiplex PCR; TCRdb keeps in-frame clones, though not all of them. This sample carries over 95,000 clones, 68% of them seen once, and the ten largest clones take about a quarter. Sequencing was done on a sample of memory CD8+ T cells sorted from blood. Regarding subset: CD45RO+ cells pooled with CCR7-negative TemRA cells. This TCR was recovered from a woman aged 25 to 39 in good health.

The CDR3 sequence: CAWSVYPGDNEQFF. Here the CDR3 DNA reads TGTGCCTGGAGTGTATACCCGGGGGACAATGAGCAGTTCTTC. V is TRBV30 and J is TRBJ2-1; D possibly corresponds to TRBD2 (6 bases). Trimming left V 0 bases short and J 5 bases short, with 11 bases between. The CDR3 extends over 14 amino acids. Looked up from germline, CDR1 is GTSNPN and CDR2 is SVGIG (reference sequence). The whole variable domain, remainder taken from reference TRBV30 and TRBJ2-1, is SQTIHQWPATLVQPVGSPLSLECTVEGTSNPNLYWYRQAAGRGLQLLFYSVGIGQISSEVPQNLSASRPQDRQFILSSKKLLLSDSGFYLCAWSVYPGDNEQFFGPGTRLTVL.